The entry that follows covers one T cell receptor beta chain sequence. V lost 5 bases, J lost 0 bases, and 11 bases lay in between. The CDR3 totals 15 residues. CDR1 is SGHTA and CDR2 is FQGTGA in the germline V gene. This sample is part of a study of blood T cell repertoires in COVID-19. Study as a whole: Spain, Italy and the United States supplied samples that represented acute and convalescent COVID-19. The cDNA or gDNA used as material had been derived from T cells, B-cell-depleted T cells, or PBMCs.

Cohorts were assigned according to the clinical history that participants reported. The authors' processing: Using reference gene primer amplification, nucleated cell counts were estimated. Using immunoSEQ multiplex PCR, the repertoire was profiled, and TCRdb retains in-frame clones only, with some absent. V, J and clone size reflect that table, while D and trimming were determined from the DNA. The table records about 320,000 clones, roughly 85% of them present only once. Sequences were obtained from PBMCs or T cells enriched from blood (not recorded which). The source of this sequence is a woman under 40 who had recovered from COVID-19. The rearrangement links TRBV7-3 to TRBJ2-1; tentative D call: TRBD2 (6 bases). The CDR3 here is CASSQRGSSYNEQFF. Written as DNA, the CDR3 is TGTGCCAGCAGCCAACGGGGGAGCTCCTACAATGAGCAGTTCTTC. The full variable domain, in which reference TRBV7-3 and TRBJ2-1 provide the parts outside the CDR3, is GAGVSQTPSNKVTEKGKYVELRCDPISGHTALYWYRQSLGQGPEFLIYFQGTGAADDSGLPNDRFFAVRPEGSVSTLKIQRTERGDSAVYLCASSQRGSSYNEQFFGPGTRLTVL.